This T cell receptor (beta chain) was retrieved from a study of blood T cell repertoires in COVID-19. The wider study: COVID-19 samples collected from the United States, Italy and Spain covered acute and convalescent phases. From T cells, B-cell-depleted T cells, or PBMCs came the material, which was cDNA or gDNA.

Authors' analysis steps: Amplifying reference gene primers gave estimates of nucleated cell counts. Data came from immunoSEQ multiplex PCR; TCRdb stores just in-frame clones and leaves some out. V and J calls and clone size are as listed in that table; D and trimming were resolved from the DNA. The table records around 220,000 clones, around 84% of them present only once. The sequencing input was peripheral blood. The receptor was derived from a man aged 25-45 years with active or convalescent COVID-19.

The CDR3 sequence: CASHQTSGRAVIDTQYF. The CDR3 nucleotides are TGTGCCAGCCACCAGACCAGCGGGAGGGCAGTAATAGATACGCAGTATTTT. The chain is built from TRBV3-1 (or the pseudogene TRBV3-2) and TRBJ2-3; 10 bases fit TRBD2. With 8 bases clipped from V and 5 bases from J, the junction kept 16 bases outside the gene matches. The CDR3 has 17 amino acids. Germline assignment: CDR1 LGHDT and CDR2 YNNKEL (reference sequence).